Listed below are T cell receptor beta chains from one sample, sequenced in a study of blood T cell repertoires in COVID-19. Libraries were prepared by immunoSEQ multiplex PCR; TCRdb keeps only in-frame clonotypes and omits some of them. The sample consists of about 37,000 clones, 80% of them appearing once. The sample was peripheral blood. The receptors stem from a woman in her 70s with acute or convalescent COVID-19. Both conserved end residues are part of each CDR3. Fields, in order: V gene, J gene, D gene, clone size, CDR3 protein, CDR3 DNA. The D gene is left open where the match is weak. Clone size is shown for a subset of rows, as once, few, many or a class of expanded clone.

>TRBV28|TRBJ1-5|.|.
CASSLIQGIQPQHF
TGTGCCAGCAGTCTTATACAGGGAATTCAGCCCCAGCATTTT
>TRBV5-1|TRBJ2-2|.|.
CASSLVAQNTGELFF
TGCGCCAGCAGCTTGGTTGCGCAGAACACCGGGGAGCTGTTTTTT
>TRBV6-5|TRBJ1-1|TRBD1|.
CASSQGQGHTEAFF
TGTGCCAGCAGTCAGGGACAGGGGCACACTGAAGCTTTCTTT
>TRBV5-1|TRBJ1-3|.|.
CASRLGGRNTIYF
TGCGCCAGCAGGCTTGGAGGCAGAAACACCATATATTTT
>TRBV7-9|TRBJ2-3|TRBD1|.
CASSRPGTGTTDTQYF
TGTGCCAGCAGCAGACCCGGGACAGGGACCACAGATACGCAGTATTTT
>TRBV6-5|TRBJ1-5|TRBD1|.
CASSRQGDNQPQHF
TGTGCCAGCAGTCGACAGGGAGACAATCAGCCCCAGCATTTT
>TRBV7-9|TRBJ2-2|.|few
CASSPFANTGELFF
TGTGCCAGCAGTCCGTTCGCGAACACCGGGGAGCTGTTTTTT
>TRBV12-5|TRBJ1-5|.|few
CASVRGEGLNQPQHF
TGTGCTAGTGTCCGGGGGGAGGGCCTCAATCAGCCCCAGCATTTT
>TRBV5-1|TRBJ1-1|TRBD1|.
CASRGQGGSTEAFF
TGCGCCAGCAGAGGGCAGGGGGGATCGACTGAAGCTTTCTTT
>TRBV28|TRBJ2-2|.|medium-sized
CASSPENSGELFF
TGTGCCAGCAGTCCTGAAAATAGCGGGGAGCTGTTTTTT
>TRBV11-2|TRBJ2-5|TRBD2|.
CASSLDIGGRETQYF
TGTGCCAGCAGCTTAGATATTGGCGGGAGAGAGACCCAGTACTTC
>TRBV23-1|TRBJ2-3|TRBD1|.
CASSQPSGGRTDTQYF
TGCGCCAGCAGTCAACCCTCAGGGGGTCGGACAGATACGCAGTATTTT
>TRBV5-1|TRBJ2-7|.|.
CASSPVLQTSYEQYF
TGCGCCAGCAGCCCTGTGCTACAGACCTCCTACGAGCAGTACTTC
>TRBV29-1|TRBJ2-3|TRBD2|once
CSVVWLAGTDTQYF
TGCAGCGTTGTTTGGCTAGCGGGAACAGATACGCAGTATTTT
>TRBV5-8|TRBJ1-1|.|.
CASSLNLQYTEAFF
TGTGCCAGCAGCTTGAATCTGCAGTACACTGAAGCTTTCTTT
>TRBV5-1|TRBJ2-7|TRBD2|once
CASTSGGSSYEQYF
TGCGCCAGCACGTCGGGCGGGAGCTCCTACGAGCAGTACTTC
>TRBV7-2|TRBJ2-5|TRBD2|.
CASSPGDLAGGQETQYF
TGTGCCAGCAGCCCAGGAGACCTAGCGGGGGGTCAAGAGACCCAGTACTTC
>TRBV19|TRBJ2-3|TRBD2|.
CASSKGLPSGDTQYF
TGTGCCAGTAGCAAGGGACTACCATCAGGAGATACGCAGTATTTT
>TRBV7-7|TRBJ2-1|.|.
CASSPSAGSSYNEQFF
TGTGCCAGCAGCCCCAGTGCCGGGAGCTCCTACAATGAGCAGTTCTTC
>TRBV9|TRBJ2-1|.|.
CASSARPAYSEQFF
TGTGCCAGCAGCGCACGCCCAGCCTACAGTGAGCAGTTCTTC
>TRBV27|TRBJ1-1|TRBD1|few
CASSSTGVAEAFF
TGTGCCAGCAGTTCCACAGGGGTGGCTGAAGCTTTCTTT
>TRBV27|TRBJ2-1|TRBD2|.
CASSLTGAGLAGAYNEQFF
TGTGCCAGCAGTCTGACAGGAGCCGGACTAGCGGGAGCCTACAATGAGCAGTTCTTC
>TRBV27|TRBJ2-7|.|.
CASSLIPGNSYEQYF
TGTGCCAGCAGTTTAATACCCGGTAACTCCTACGAGCAGTACTTC
>TRBV6-1|TRBJ2-1|.|.
CASSDPGRTSYNEQFF
TGTGCCAGCAGTGATCCAGGCCGCACTTCCTACAATGAGCAGTTCTTC
>TRBV20-1|TRBJ1-5|.|few
CSASQGYNNQPQHF
TGCAGTGCTAGTCAGGGATATAACAATCAGCCCCAGCATTTT
>TRBV29-1|TRBJ2-7|.|.
CSVATQGRTYEQYF
TGCAGCGTTGCCACACAGGGCCGGACCTACGAGCAGTACTTC
>TRBV7-2|TRBJ2-5|TRBD2|.
CASSTQPGLAAQETQYF
TGTGCCAGCAGCACCCAACCGGGACTAGCGGCTCAAGAGACCCAGTACTTC